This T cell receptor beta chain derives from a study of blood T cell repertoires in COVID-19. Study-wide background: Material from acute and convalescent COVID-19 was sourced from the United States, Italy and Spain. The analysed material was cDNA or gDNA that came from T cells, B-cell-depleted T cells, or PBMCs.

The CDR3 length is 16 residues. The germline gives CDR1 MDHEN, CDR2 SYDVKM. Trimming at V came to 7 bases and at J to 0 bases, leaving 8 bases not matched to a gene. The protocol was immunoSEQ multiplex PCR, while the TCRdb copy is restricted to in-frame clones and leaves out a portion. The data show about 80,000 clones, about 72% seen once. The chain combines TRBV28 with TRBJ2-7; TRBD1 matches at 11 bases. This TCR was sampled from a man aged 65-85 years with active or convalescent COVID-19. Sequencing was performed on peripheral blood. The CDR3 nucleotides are TGTGCCAGCAAGACGGCCGGGACAGGGGGCTCCTACGAGCAGTACTTC. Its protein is CASKTAGTGGSYEQYF.